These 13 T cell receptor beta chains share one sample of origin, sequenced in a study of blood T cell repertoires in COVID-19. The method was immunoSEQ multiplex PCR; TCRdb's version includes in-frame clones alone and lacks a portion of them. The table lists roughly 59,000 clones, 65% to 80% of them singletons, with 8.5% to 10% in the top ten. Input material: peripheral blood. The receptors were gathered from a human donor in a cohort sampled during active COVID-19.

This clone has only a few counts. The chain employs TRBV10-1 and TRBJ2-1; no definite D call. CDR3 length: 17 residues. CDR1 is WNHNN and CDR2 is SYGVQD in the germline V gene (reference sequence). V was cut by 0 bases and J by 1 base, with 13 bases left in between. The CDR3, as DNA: TGCGCCAGCAGTGAGTCGAGAGTTCCGACTTCCTACAATGAGCAGTTCTTC. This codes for CASSESRVPTSYNEQFF.

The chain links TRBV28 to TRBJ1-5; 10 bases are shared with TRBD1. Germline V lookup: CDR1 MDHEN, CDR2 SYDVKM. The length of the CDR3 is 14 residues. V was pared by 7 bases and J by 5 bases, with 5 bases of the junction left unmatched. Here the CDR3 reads CASTPGQGHQPQHF. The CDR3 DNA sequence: TGTGCCAGCACTCCGGGACAGGGGCATCAGCCCCAGCATTTT.

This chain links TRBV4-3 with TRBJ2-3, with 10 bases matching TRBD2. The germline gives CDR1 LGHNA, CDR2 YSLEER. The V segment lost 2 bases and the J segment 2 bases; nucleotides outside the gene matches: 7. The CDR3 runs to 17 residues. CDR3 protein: CASSQLITSGNTDTQYF. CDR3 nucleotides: TGCGCCAGCAGCCAACTTATTACTAGCGGGAACACAGATACGCAGTATTTT.

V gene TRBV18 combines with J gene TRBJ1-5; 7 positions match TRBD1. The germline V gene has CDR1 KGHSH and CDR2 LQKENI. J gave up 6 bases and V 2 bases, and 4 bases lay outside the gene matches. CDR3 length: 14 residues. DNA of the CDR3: TGTGCCAGCTCACCAGGGACAGTAGGTCAGCCCCAGCATTTT. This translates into CASSPGTVGQPQHF.

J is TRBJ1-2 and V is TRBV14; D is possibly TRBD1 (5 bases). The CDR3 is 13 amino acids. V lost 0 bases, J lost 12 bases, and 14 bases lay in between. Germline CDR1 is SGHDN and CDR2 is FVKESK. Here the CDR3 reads CASSQDLRVLHTF. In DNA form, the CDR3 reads TGTGCCAGCAGCCAAGATCTCAGGGTATTACACACCTTC.

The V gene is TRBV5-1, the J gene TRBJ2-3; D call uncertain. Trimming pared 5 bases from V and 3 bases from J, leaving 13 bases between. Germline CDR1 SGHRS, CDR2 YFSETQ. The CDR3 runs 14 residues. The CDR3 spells CASRQQLETDTQYF. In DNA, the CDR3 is TGCGCCAGCAGACAGCAATTAGAAACAGATACGCAGTATTTT.

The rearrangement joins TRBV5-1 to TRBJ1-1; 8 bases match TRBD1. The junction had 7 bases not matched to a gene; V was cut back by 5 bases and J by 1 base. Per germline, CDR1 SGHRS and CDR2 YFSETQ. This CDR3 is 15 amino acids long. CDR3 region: CASSRTGRENTEAFF. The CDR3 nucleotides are TGCGCCAGCAGTAGGACAGGGCGGGAGAACACTGAAGCTTTCTTT.

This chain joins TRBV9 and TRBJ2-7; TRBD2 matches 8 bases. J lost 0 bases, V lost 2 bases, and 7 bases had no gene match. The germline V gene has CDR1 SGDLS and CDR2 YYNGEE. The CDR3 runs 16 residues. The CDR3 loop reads CASSVGSGASSYEQYF. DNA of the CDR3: TGTGCCAGCAGCGTCGGTAGCGGGGCGAGCTCCTACGAGCAGTACTTC. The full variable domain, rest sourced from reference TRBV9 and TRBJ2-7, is DSGVTQTPKHLITATGQRVTLRCSPRSGDLSVYWYQQSLDQGLQFLIQYYNGEERAKGNILERFSAQQFPDLHSELNLSSLELGDSALYFCASSVGSGASSYEQYFGPGTRLTVT.

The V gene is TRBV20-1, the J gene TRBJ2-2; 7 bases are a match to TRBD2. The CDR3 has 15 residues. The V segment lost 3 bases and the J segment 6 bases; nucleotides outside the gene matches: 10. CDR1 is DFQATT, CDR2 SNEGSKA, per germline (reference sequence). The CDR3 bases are TGCAGTGCTAGTCTTCCCGGGAGGCAGGCCGGGGAGCTGTTTTTT. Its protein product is CSASLPGRQAGELFF.

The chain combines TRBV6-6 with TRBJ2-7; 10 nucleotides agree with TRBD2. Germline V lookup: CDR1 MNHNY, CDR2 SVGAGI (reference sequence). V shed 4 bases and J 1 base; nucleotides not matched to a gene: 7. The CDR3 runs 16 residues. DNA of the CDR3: TGTGCCAGCAGTTTGCAAGCGGGAGGGCTTTCCTACGAGCAGTACTTC. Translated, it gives CASSLQAGGLSYEQYF.

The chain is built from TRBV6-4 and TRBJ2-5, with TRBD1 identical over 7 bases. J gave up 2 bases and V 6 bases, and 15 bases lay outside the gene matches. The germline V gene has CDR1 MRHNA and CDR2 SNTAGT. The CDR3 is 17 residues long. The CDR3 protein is CASRPRRTGDDQETQYF. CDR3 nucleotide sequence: TGTGCCAGCAGGCCCAGGCGTACAGGGGACGATCAAGAGACCCAGTACTTC.

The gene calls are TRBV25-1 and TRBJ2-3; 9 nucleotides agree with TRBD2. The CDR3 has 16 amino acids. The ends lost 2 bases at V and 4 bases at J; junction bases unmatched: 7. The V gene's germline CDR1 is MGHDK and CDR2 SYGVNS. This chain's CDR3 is CASSEEVSGRSDTQYF. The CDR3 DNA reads TGTGCCAGCAGTGAAGAGGTTAGCGGGAGATCAGATACGCAGTATTTT.

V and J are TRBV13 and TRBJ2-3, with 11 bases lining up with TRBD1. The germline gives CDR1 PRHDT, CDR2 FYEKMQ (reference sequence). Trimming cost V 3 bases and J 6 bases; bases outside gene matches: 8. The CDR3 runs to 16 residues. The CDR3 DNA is TGTGCCAGCAGCTTGATCGGGACAGGGGGAGGGGATACGCAGTATTTT. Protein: CASSLIGTGGGDTQYF.